This T cell receptor beta chain was sequenced in a study of T cell changes during pregnancy in multiple sclerosis (dated by TCRdb to 2018 to 2020). Context from the whole study: In women with multiple sclerosis, the researchers looked at how the T cell repertoire shifted as pregnancy progressed.

The CDR3, cysteine through phenylalanine, is 15 amino acids long. Just the 45-base CDR3 DNA is kept, in frame starting at base 1. Germline trimming amounts to 4 bases on V and 3 bases on J, with 6 as the count of junction bases outside the gene matches. From the germline V gene (reference sequence), CDR1 is LNHDA and CDR2 is SQIVND. The method was the immunoSEQ multiplex PCR assay. TCRdb holds this immuneACCESS table with in-frame rearrangements only. Some clones are missing; in checked studies, unresolved V genes explain under half, and the rest has no known cause. The sample contains 35,000 or so clones, around 92% of them found a single time. Jointly, the top ten make up around 0.47% of the sample. Turning to this clone: Its recognized antigen is unknown. Base qualities were left out, and no much larger clone turns up one base away.

The chain is made from TRBV19 and TRBJ1-1; the junction holds 9 bases that match TRBD1. The origin of this receptor is a female donor with multiple sclerosis, enrolled in a pregnancy study. Material: CD4+ T cells from peripheral blood mononuclear cells, obtained after pregnancy. DNA sequence: TGTGCCAGTAGTAGACACAGGGGGCGAGACACTGAAGCTTTCTTT. Its product reads: CASSRHRGRDTEAFF.